These 14 T cell receptor beta chains share one sample of origin, sequenced in a study of cytomegalovirus exposure and HLA in healthy donors. PCR employed 60 Vbeta and 13 Jbeta primers. Sequencing used immunoSEQ multiplex PCR; TCRdb keeps in-frame clones, though not all of them. The sample contains 150,000 to 200,000 clones, over 75% of which appear only once. The sample taken for sequencing was PBMCs. These receptor sequences come from a woman between 45 and 60 years old in good health and CMV-seronegative.

V and J are TRBV30 and TRBJ2-7, with D tentatively TRBD1 (6 bases). With 2 bases removed from V and 10 bases from J, the gap between germline ends came to 18 bases. CDR3 length: 13 residues. Germline-derived CDR1 and CDR2 are GTSNPN and SVGIG (reference sequence). The CDR3 region has the DNA TGTGCCTGGAGTCCAGACCCAGGGGCTCGCCAGTACTTC. Translated, it gives CAWSPDPGARQYF.

The rearrangement links TRBV6-5 to TRBJ2-7, with 13 bases lining up with TRBD2. The CDR3 runs 14 residues. The germline V gene encodes CDR1 MNHEY and CDR2 SVGAGI. J gave up 2 bases and V 6 bases, and 1 base lay outside the gene matches. The CDR3: CASRLAGGTYEQYF. CDR3 in DNA: TGTGCCAGCAGACTAGCGGGGGGGACCTACGAGCAGTACTTC.

The rearrangement joins TRBV7-9 to TRBJ2-7, with D perhaps matching TRBD1 (6 bases). The CDR3 covers 13 residues. With 8 bases removed from V and 11 bases from J, the gap between germline ends came to 22 bases. Per germline, CDR1 SEHNR and CDR2 FQNEAQ (reference sequence). CDR3 nucleotides: TGTGCCAGCGGATACTACGAACAGGGCCCAAAGTACTTC. As protein: CASGYYEQGPKYF. Complete variable domain (other parts from reference TRBV7-9 and TRBJ2-7): DTGVSQNPRHKITKRGQNVTFRCDPISEHNRLYWYRQTLGQGPEFLTYFQNEAQLEKSRLLSDRFSAERPKGSFSTLEIQRTEQGDSAMYLCASGYYEQGPKYFGPGTRLTVT.

This clone showed up just a few times. CDR3 sequence reads: CSVAAGNYGYTF. CDR3 nucleotide sequence: TGCAGCGTTGCAGCAGGGAACTATGGCTACACCTTC. The V gene is TRBV29-1, the J gene TRBJ1-2; maybe TRBD1 (5 bases). The CDR3 is 12 residues long. CDR1 SQVTM and CDR2 ANQGSEA come from the germline V gene. The germline V and J ends were trimmed by 4 bases and 2 bases, with 8 bases remaining between them.

J is TRBJ2-3 and V is TRBV6-5, with 12 bases lining up with TRBD1. V shed 0 bases and J 3 bases; nucleotides not matched to a gene: 1. Germline V gene data show CDR1 as MNHEY and CDR2 as SVGAGI. The CDR3 is made up of 16 amino acids. CDR3 nucleotides: TGTGCCAGCAGTTACTCGGGACAGGGGGCAACAGATACGCAGTATTTT. The encoded protein is CASSYSGQGATDTQYF.

The chain couples TRBV4-2 to TRBJ2-7; TRBD2 matches 12 bases. The V gene end was trimmed by 4 bases and the J gene end by 5 bases; junction bases not matched to a gene: 6. There are 15 residues in the CDR3. In germline, CDR1 is LGHNA, CDR2 YNFKEQ. CDR3 region: CASSPPTSGSNEQYF. The CDR3, as DNA: TGTGCCAGCAGCCCCCCGACTAGCGGGAGTAACGAGCAGTACTTC.

V gene TRBV28 combines with J gene TRBJ2-5, with TRBD2 identical over 13 bases. Per germline, CDR1 MDHEN and CDR2 SYDVKM. Losses at the gene ends were 6 bases for V and 4 bases for J; bases not matched to a gene: 5. The CDR3 is 15 residues long. The CDR3 protein is CASSIGTSGAETQYF. The CDR3 DNA follows: TGTGCCAGCAGCATTGGGACTAGCGGGGCAGAGACCCAGTACTTC.

The genes are TRBV5-1 and TRBJ2-5, with 10 bases fitting TRBD1. This CDR3 contains 15 residues. Trimming removed 7 bases from V and 5 bases from J; junction bases left unmatched: 11. CDR1 and CDR2 (germline): SGHRS, YFSETQ. This CDR3 reads CASSIRTGGLETQYF. The DNA of the CDR3 is TGCGCCAGCTCAATCAGGACAGGGGGTTTGGAGACCCAGTACTTC.

V and J are TRBV21-1 and TRBJ2-1; the tabulated D call, TRBD2, remains unverified against the DNA. TRBV21-1 is flagged as a pseudogene. The CDR3 spans 17 residues. This CDR3 reads CASSKRPRSSSYNEQFF. The CDR3, as DNA: TGTGCCAGCAGCAAAAGGCCGAGGTCCAGCTCCTACAATGAGCAGTTCTTC.

This clone was seen more than once but under ten times. This chain uses TRBV28 with TRBJ2-3; TRBD2 matches 9 bases. The CDR3 contains 17 residues. Germline V CDR1 and CDR2: MDHEN, SYDVKM. The V gene end was trimmed by 2 bases and the J gene end by 0 bases; junction bases not matched to a gene: 6. The CDR3: CASSLGVREGSTDTQYF. DNA for the CDR3: TGTGCCAGCAGTTTAGGGGTGCGGGAGGGTAGCACAGATACGCAGTATTTT.

J is TRBJ2-7 and V is TRBV4-1, with D perhaps matching TRBD1 (5 bases). V shed 4 bases and J shed 3 bases, with 19 bases lying between them. This CDR3 contains 16 residues. The germline CDR1 and CDR2 sequences are MGHRA and YSYEKL. The CDR3 bases are TGCGCCAGCAGCCCTAGGGCACAGGAACCCTTCTACGAGCAGTACTTC. This translates into CASSPRAQEPFYEQYF.

The J gene is TRBJ2-3, the V gene TRBV10-3; 9 positions match TRBD2. J was trimmed by 4 bases and V by 9 bases; bases with no gene match: 11. Germline V gene lookup returns CDR1 ENHRY and CDR2 SYGVKD. CDR3 length: 15 residues. The CDR3 coding sequence is TGTGCCATAAGACCGGGACTAGCTCGATCAGATACGCAGTATTTT. Encoded protein: CAIRPGLARSDTQYF.

V gene TRBV25-1 combines with J gene TRBJ1-4, with D possibly being TRBD1 (6 bases). V was pared by 6 bases and J by 4 bases, with 9 bases between. Germline V CDR1 and CDR2: MGHDK, SYGVNS. CDR3 length: 13 residues. CDR3 bases: TGTGCCAGCAGCAGGGGATTTAATGAAAAACTGTTTTTT. It is translated as CASSRGFNEKLFF. Combining the CDR3 with reference TRBV25-1 and TRBJ1-4 gives the whole variable domain EADIYQTPRYLVIGTGKKITLECSQTMGHDKMYWYQQDPGMELHLIHYSYGVNSTEKGDLSSESTVSRIRTEHFPLTLESARPSHTSQYLCASSRGFNEKLFFGSGTQLSVL.

Of note for this clone: A junction boundary mismatches the germline segment, possibly from a read error. This chain uses TRBV2 with TRBJ1-6; D is ambiguous. The germline V gene has CDR1 SNHLY and CDR2 FYNNEI. The CDR3 has 15 amino acids. The CDR3 region is CASSQASSPNSPLHF. The CDR3 region has the DNA TGTGCCAGCAGTCAAGCCTCCAGTCCCAATTCACCCCTCCACTTT.